The 19 T cell receptor beta chains in this list originate from one sample, sequenced in a study of cytotoxic CD8 clonotypes in ibrutinib-treated CLL. Only in-frame clones appear in the TCRdb table, and some are missing; sequencing was by immunoSEQ multiplex PCR. Of nearly 50,000 clones detected, about 57% appear once; the ten largest clones hold approximately 28%. Specimen: PBMCs, collected after 24 months of ibrutinib treatment. The receptors were gathered from a human donor with chronic lymphocytic leukemia.

This sequence joins TRBV9 and TRBJ1-4; possibly TRBD1 for D (5 bases). Germline V CDR1 and CDR2: SGDLS, YYNGEE. The V end was cut by 2 bases, the J end by 3 bases, with 14 bases between. CDR3 length: 16 residues. The DNA of the CDR3 is TGTGCCAGCAGCGTCGGGGTAGGGGCATCTAATGAAAAACTGTTTTTT. Protein sequence: CASSVGVGASNEKLFF. Looking up the rest from reference TRBV9 and TRBJ1-4 gives the full variable domain: DSGVTQTPKHLITATGQRVTLRCSPRSGDLSVYWYQQSLDQGLQFLIQYYNGEERAKGNILERFSAQQFPDLHSELNLSSLELGDSALYFCASSVGVGASNEKLFFGSGTQLSVL.

This clone appeared a few times. This chain uses TRBV6-4 with TRBJ2-1; a possible D gene is TRBD2 (5 bases). CDR3 length equals 16 residues. Germline V lookup: CDR1 MRHNA, CDR2 SNTAGT. The V end lost 9 bases, the J end lost 2 bases, and 20 bases lay between the germline ends. This chain's CDR3 is CASPQDGVYTYNEQFF. CDR3 sequence (DNA): TGTGCCAGTCCCCAGGACGGGGTTTACACCTACAATGAGCAGTTCTTC.

The rearrangement joins TRBV19 to TRBJ1-2, with D unresolved. Germline V gives CDR1 LNHDA, CDR2 SQIVND (reference sequence). CDR3 length: 14 amino acids. Trimming shortened V by 2 bases and J by 2 bases, and 9 bases separated the two germline ends. The CDR3 here is CASSILGRNYGYTF. In DNA form, the CDR3 reads TGTGCCAGTAGTATATTAGGGCGGAACTATGGCTACACCTTC.

The rearrangement links TRBV29-1 to TRBJ1-1; unclear D gene. V dropped 4 bases and J dropped 4 bases, with 10 bases sitting between them. This CDR3 has 12 residues. In germline, CDR1 is SQVTM, CDR2 ANQGSEA. The CDR3 spells CSVVSGITEAFF. The DNA for the CDR3 is TGCAGCGTTGTCTCGGGGATCACTGAAGCTTTCTTT.

J is TRBJ1-1 and V is TRBV4-2; TRBD1 is a possible D gene (5 bases). The germline V and J ends were trimmed by 0 bases and 0 bases, with 11 bases remaining between them. Per the germline V gene, CDR1 is LGHNA and CDR2 is YNFKEQ. This CDR3 has 16 amino acids. The CDR3 region is CASSQDPEGLNTEAFF. The CDR3 DNA sequence: TGTGCCAGCAGCCAAGATCCCGAGGGGCTGAACACTGAAGCTTTCTTT.

The table lists this clone with a few counts. The chain joins TRBV11-2 to TRBJ2-7; D is perhaps TRBD2 (5 bases). The CDR3 contains 14 residues. V dropped 5 bases and J dropped 7 bases, with 18 bases sitting between them. From germline, CDR1 is SGHAT and CDR2 FQNNGV. The CDR3 reads CASSRGLPPWEQYF. The CDR3 region has the DNA TGTGCCAGCAGCCGAGGGTTGCCGCCGTGGGAGCAGTACTTC.

CDR3 sequence: CSVGKLTQSTEAFF. Written as DNA, the CDR3 is TGCAGCGTGGGAAAGCTGACACAGAGCACTGAAGCTTTCTTT. The chain carries TRBV29-1 and TRBJ1-1; D call uncertain. The V end was cut by 6 bases, the J end by 4 bases, with 18 bases between. This CDR3 comprises 14 residues. Per germline, CDR1 SQVTM and CDR2 ANQGSEA.

V and J are TRBV5-6 and TRBJ1-6; 9 nucleotides match TRBD1. Germline V CDR1 and CDR2: SGHDT, YYEEEE. The V and J ends lost 3 bases and 12 bases, in that order; junction bases with no gene match: 4. This CDR3 is 13 amino acids long. The CDR3 nucleotides are TGTGCCAGCAGCTCCGGACAGGGGTTACCCCTCCACTTT. Protein: CASSSGQGLPLHF.

The chain uses TRBV5-5 and TRBJ2-5, with D perhaps given as TRBD1 or TRBD2 (5 bases each). The CDR3 length is 15 residues. The germline V and J ends were trimmed by 0 bases and 4 bases, with 13 bases remaining between them. CDR1 SGHKS and CDR2 YYEKEE come from the germline V gene (reference sequence). CDR3 amino acids: CASSLVLVGAETQYF. DNA for the CDR3: TGTGCCAGCAGCTTGGTACTAGTCGGGGCAGAGACCCAGTACTTC.

The chain is built from TRBV5-4 and TRBJ1-4, with no clear D. From germline, CDR1 is SGHNT and CDR2 YYREEE (reference sequence). V was clipped by 0 bases and J by 4 bases, with 13 bases between them. The CDR3 runs 16 residues. The CDR3 DNA reads as TGTGCCAGCAGCTTGGGGGGAGTAGGCGGTAATGAAAAACTGTTTTTT. As protein: CASSLGGVGGNEKLFF.

The rearrangement uses TRBV2 and TRBJ2-3, with D perhaps TRBD1 (7 bases). The CDR3 runs to 15 residues. The V end was cut by 4 bases, the J end by 6 bases, with 17 bases between. Germline V CDR1 and CDR2: SNHLY, FYNNEI. CDR3 sequence: CASSVTLAGGDTQYF. The CDR3 DNA follows: TGTGCCAGCAGTGTGACACTAGCAGGGGGGGATACGCAGTATTTT.

The chain combines TRBV5-1 with TRBJ2-1; perhaps TRBD2 as D (5 bases). The CDR3 spans 13 residues. Trimming shortened V by 3 bases and J by 10 bases, and 14 bases separated the two germline ends. Per germline, CDR1 SGHRS and CDR2 YFSETQ. The CDR3 sequence is CASSSADRGEQFF. Written as DNA, the CDR3 is TGCGCCAGCAGCTCAGCCGACCGCGGGGAGCAGTTCTTC. The variable domain in full, completed from reference TRBV5-1 and TRBJ2-1, reads KAGVTQTPRYLIKTRGQQVTLSCSPISGHRSVSWYQQTPGQGLQFLFEYFSETQRNKGNFPGRFSGRQFSNSRSEMNVSTLELGDSALYLCASSSADRGEQFFGPGTRLTVL.

This chain uses TRBV6-1 with TRBJ1-2; unclear D gene. CDR1 and CDR2 from the germline V gene are MNHNS and SASEGT. CDR3 length: 14 amino acids. V lost 3 bases and J lost 4, with 12 bases in between. The CDR3 spells CASSETGTVYGYTF. The CDR3 DNA follows: TGTGCCAGCAGTGAGACCGGTACCGTCTATGGCTACACCTTC.

The chain is built from TRBV7-2 and TRBJ2-1; possibly TRBD1 for D (6 bases). Trimming stripped 8 bases from V and 0 bases from J, with 17 bases between. CDR1 is SGHTA, CDR2 FQGNSA, per germline. CDR3 length: 16 residues. The CDR3 protein is CASQRQAKSSYNEQFF. Here the CDR3 DNA reads TGTGCCAGCCAACGACAGGCAAAAAGCTCCTACAATGAGCAGTTCTTC.

The genes are TRBV5-1 and TRBJ2-3, with D possibly called TRBD1 or TRBD2 (6 bases each). Germline CDR1 reads SGHRS; CDR2 reads YFSETQ. Deletions cut 0 bases from V and 1 base from J, with 15 bases between. The CDR3 consists of 17 residues. For the CDR3, the DNA is TGCGCCAGCAGCTTGGCCGGGGGCGGGGACGGCACAGATACGCAGTATTTT. It translates to CASSLAGGGDGTDTQYF.

This chain connects TRBV11-2 to TRBJ1-3; D call uncertain. The CDR3 is made up of 14 amino acids. Trimming removed 4 bases at V and 0 bases at J, with 7 bases between. Germline CDR1 SGHAT, CDR2 FQNNGV. The CDR3, as DNA: TGTGCCAGCAGCTCCCAGTTCTCTGGAAACACCATATATTTT. Translating gives CASSSQFSGNTIYF.

V is TRBV16 and J is TRBJ1-2; D is unresolved. The length of the CDR3 is 16 residues. Germline CDR1 KGHSY, CDR2 FQNENV. V lost 0 bases, J lost 0 bases, and 11 bases lay in between. The CDR3 DNA reads as TGTGCCAGCAGCCAATCCGGTAGGGCGACTAACTATGGCTACACCTTC. Amino acids: CASSQSGRATNYGYTF.

CDR3 protein: CSVLWDRPYEQYF. Written as DNA, the CDR3 is TGCAGCGTTCTATGGGACAGACCCTACGAGCAGTACTTC. V gene TRBV29-1 combines with J gene TRBJ2-7; 7 nucleotides agree with TRBD1. Germline CDR1 SQVTM, CDR2 ANQGSEA. Trimming took 5 bases from V and 2 from J; bases not matched to a gene: 6. The length of the CDR3 is 13 residues.

The chain is built from TRBV27 and TRBJ2-1; 12 bases map to TRBD1. CDR1 and CDR2 from the germline V gene are MNHEY and SMNVEV (reference sequence). The CDR3 spans 16 residues. V shed 6 bases, J shed 7 bases, and the junction held 10 bases outside the gene matches. This CDR3 reads CASSRDRGLSWNEQFF. The CDR3 DNA sequence: TGTGCCAGCAGCCGGGACAGGGGGCTTTCGTGGAATGAGCAGTTCTTC.